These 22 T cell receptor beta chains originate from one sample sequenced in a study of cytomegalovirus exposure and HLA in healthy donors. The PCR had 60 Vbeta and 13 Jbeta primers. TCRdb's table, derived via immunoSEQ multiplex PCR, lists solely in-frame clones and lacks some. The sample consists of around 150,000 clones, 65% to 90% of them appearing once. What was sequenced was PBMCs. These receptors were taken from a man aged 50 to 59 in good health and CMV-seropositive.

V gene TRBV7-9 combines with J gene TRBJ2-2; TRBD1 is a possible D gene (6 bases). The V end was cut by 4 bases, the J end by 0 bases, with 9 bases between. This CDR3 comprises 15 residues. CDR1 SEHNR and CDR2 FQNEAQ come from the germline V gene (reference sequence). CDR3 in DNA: TGTGCCAGCAGCTCTAAGGGGGCGAACACCGGGGAGCTGTTTTTT. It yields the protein CASSSKGANTGELFF.

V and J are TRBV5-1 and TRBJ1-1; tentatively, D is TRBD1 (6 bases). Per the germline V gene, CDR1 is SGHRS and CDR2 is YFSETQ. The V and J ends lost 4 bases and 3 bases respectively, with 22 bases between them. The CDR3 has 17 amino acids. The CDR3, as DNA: TGCGCCAGCAGCCGAACCACTATAGGACAGTCGGACACTGAAGCTTTCTTT. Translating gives CASSRTTIGQSDTEAFF.

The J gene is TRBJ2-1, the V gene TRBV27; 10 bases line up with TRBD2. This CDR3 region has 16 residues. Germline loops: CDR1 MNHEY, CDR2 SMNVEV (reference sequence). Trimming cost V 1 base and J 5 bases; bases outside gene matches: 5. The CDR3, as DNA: TGTGCCAGCAGTTTATTCGGGACTAGCGTCAACAATGAGCAGTTCTTC. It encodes CASSLFGTSVNNEQFF.

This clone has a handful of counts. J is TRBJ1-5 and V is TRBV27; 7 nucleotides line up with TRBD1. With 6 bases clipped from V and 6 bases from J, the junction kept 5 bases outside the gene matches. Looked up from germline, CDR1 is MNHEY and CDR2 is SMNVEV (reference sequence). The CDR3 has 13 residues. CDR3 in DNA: TGTGCCAGCAGCAGACAGGGCGGTCAGCCCCAGCATTTT. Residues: CASSRQGGQPQHF.

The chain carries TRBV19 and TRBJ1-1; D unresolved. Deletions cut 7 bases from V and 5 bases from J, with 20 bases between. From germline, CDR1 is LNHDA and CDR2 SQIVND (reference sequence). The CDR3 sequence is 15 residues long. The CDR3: CASNVPGRGITEAFF. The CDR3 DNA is TGTGCCAGTAATGTACCAGGACGGGGTATTACTGAAGCTTTCTTT.

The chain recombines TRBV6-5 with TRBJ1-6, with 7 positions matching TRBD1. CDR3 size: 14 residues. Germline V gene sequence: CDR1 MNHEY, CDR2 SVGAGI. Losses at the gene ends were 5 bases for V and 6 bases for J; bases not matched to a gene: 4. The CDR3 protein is CASSRDSGNSPLHF. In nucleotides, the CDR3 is TGTGCCAGCAGTCGGGACAGCGGTAATTCACCCCTCCACTTT.

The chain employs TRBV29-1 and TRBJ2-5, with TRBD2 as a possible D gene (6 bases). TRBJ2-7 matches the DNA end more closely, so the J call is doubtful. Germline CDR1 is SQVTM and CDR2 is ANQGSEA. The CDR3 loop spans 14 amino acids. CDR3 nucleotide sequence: TGCAGCGTTGAAGTGGGAGGCAGCCACTACGAGCAGTACTTC. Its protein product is CSVEVGGSHYEQYF.

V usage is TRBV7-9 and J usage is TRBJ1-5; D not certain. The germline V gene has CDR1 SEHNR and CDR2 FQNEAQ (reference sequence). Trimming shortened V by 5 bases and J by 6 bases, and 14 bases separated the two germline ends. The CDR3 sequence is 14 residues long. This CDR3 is CASSLGSGGQPQHF. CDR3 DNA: TGTGCCAGCAGCCTGGGGAGTGGTGGTCAGCCCCAGCATTTT. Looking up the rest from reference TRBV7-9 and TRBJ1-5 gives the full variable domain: DTGVSQNPRHKITKRGQNVTFRCDPISEHNRLYWYRQTLGQGPEFLTYFQNEAQLEKSRLLSDRFSAERPKGSFSTLEIQRTEQGDSAMYLCASSLGSGGQPQHFGDGTRLSIL.

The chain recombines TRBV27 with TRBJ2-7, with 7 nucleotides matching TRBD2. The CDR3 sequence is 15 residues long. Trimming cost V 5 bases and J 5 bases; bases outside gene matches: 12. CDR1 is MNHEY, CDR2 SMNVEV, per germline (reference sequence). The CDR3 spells CASSPGGGGLHEQYF. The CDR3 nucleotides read TGTGCCAGCAGTCCTGGGGGGGGTGGTCTCCACGAGCAGTACTTC.

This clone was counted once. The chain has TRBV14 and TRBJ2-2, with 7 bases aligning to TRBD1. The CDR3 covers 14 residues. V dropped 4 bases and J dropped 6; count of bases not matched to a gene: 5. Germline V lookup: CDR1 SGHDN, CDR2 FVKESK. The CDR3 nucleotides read TGTGCCAGCAGCCTAAAGACAGGGTCCGGGGAGCTGTTTTTT. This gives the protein CASSLKTGSGELFF.

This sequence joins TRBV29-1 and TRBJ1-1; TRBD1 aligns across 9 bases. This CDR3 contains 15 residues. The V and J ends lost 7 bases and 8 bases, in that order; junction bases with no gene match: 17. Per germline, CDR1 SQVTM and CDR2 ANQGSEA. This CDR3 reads CSGRWGQGRGQEAFF. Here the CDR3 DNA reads TGCAGCGGAAGATGGGGACAGGGTAGAGGCCAAGAAGCTTTCTTT.

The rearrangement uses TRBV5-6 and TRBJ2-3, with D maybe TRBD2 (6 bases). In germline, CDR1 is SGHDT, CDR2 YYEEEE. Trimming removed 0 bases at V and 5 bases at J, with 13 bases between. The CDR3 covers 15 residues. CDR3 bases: TGTGCCAGCAGCTTGGGGCGGGACGAGATAGATACGCAGTATTTT. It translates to CASSLGRDEIDTQYF.

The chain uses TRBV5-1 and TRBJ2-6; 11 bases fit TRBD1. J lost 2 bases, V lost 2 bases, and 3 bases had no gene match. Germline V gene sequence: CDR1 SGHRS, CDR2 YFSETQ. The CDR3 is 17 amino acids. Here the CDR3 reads CASSFRTGGTGANVLTF. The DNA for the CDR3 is TGCGCCAGCAGCTTTCGGACAGGGGGCACTGGGGCCAACGTCCTGACTTTC.

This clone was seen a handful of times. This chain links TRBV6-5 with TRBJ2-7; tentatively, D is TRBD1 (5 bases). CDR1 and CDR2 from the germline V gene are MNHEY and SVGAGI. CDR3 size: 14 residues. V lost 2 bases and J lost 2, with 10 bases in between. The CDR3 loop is CASSYRQGTYEQYV. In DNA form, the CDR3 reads TGTGCCAGCAGTTACCGGCAGGGAACCTACGAGCAGTACGTC.

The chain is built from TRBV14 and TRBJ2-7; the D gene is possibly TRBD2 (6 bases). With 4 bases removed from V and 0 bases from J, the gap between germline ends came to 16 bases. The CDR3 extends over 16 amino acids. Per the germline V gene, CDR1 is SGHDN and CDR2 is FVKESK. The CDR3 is CASSPQLGLSSYEQYF. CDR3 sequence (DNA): TGTGCCAGCAGCCCCCAGTTGGGACTGAGCTCCTACGAGCAGTACTTC. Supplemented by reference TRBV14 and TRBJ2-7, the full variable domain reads EAGVTQFPSHSVIEKGQTVTLRCDPISGHDNLYWYRRVMGKEIKFLLHFVKESKQDESGMPNNRFLAERTGGTYSTLKVQPAELEDSGVYFCASSPQLGLSSYEQYFGPGTRLTVT.

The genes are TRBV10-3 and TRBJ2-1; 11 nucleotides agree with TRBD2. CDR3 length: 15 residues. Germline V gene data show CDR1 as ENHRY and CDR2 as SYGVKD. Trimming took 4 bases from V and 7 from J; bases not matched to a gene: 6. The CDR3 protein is CAISAVAGGQNEQFF. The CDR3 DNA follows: TGTGCCATCAGTGCCGTAGCGGGGGGGCAAAATGAGCAGTTCTTC.

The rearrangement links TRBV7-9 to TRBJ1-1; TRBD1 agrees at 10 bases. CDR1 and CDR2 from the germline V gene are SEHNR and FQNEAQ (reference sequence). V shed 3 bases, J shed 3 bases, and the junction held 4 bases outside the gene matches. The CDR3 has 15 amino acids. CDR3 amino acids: CASSFTGTGDTEAFF. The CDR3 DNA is TGTGCCAGCAGCTTCACCGGGACAGGGGACACTGAAGCTTTCTTT. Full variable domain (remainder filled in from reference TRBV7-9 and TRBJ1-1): DTGVSQNPRHKITKRGQNVTFRCDPISEHNRLYWYRQTLGQGPEFLTYFQNEAQLEKSRLLSDRFSAERPKGSFSTLEIQRTEQGDSAMYLCASSFTGTGDTEAFFGQGTRLTVV.

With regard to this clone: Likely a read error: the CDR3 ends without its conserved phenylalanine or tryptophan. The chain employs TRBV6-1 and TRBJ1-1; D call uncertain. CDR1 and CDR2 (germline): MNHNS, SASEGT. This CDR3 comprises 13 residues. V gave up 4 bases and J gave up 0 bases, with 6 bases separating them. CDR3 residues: CASSGRVNTEAFS. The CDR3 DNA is TGTGCCAGCAGTGGCCGGGTGAACACTGAAGCTTTCTCT.

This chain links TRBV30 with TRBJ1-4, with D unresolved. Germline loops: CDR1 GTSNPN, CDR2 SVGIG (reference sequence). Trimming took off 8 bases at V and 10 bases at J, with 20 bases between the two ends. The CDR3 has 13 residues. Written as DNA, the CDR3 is TGTGCCGTAAAACGACTTCAAGTCGGAAAACTGTTTTTT. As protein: CAVKRLQVGKLFF.

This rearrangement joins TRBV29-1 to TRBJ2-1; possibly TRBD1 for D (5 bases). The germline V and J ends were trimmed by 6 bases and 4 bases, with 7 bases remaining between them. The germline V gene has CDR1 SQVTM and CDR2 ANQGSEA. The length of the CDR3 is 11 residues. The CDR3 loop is CSVQGYNEQFF. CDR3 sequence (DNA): TGCAGCGTCCAGGGTTACAATGAGCAGTTCTTC.

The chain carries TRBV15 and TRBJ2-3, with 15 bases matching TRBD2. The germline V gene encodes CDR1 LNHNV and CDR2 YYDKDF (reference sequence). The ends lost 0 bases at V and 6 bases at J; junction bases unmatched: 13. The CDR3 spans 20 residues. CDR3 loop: CATSRDRVGTSGGNLDTQYF. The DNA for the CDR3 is TGTGCCACCAGCAGAGATCGGGTTGGGACTAGCGGGGGGAATTTGGATACGCAGTATTTT. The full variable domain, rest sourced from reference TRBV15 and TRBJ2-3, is DAMVIQNPRYQVTQFGKPVTLSCSQTLNHNVMYWYQQKSSQAPKLLFHYYDKDFNNEADTPDNFQSRRPNTSFCFLDIRSPGLGDTAMYLCATSRDRVGTSGGNLDTQYFGPGTRLTVL.

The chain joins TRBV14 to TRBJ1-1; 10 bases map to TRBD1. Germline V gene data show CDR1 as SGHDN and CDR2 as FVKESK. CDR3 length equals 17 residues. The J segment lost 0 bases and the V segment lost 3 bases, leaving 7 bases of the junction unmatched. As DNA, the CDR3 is TGTGCCAGCAGCCATGAAAGACAGGGGGCGGTGAACACTGAAGCTTTCTTT. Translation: CASSHERQGAVNTEAFF.